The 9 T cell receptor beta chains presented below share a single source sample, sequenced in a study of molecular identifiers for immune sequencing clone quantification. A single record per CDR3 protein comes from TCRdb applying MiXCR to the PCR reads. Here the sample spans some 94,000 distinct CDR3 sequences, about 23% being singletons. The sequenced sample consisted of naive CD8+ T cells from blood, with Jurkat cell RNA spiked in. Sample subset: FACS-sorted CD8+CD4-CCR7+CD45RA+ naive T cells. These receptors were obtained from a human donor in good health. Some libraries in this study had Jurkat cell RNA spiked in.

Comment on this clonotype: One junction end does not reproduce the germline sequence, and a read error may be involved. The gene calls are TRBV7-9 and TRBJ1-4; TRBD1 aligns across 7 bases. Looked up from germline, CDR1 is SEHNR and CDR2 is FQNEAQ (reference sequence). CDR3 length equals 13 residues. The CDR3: CASSTTGKEKLVF. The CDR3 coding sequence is TGTGCCAGCAGCACGACAGGGAAGGAAAAACTGGTTTTT.

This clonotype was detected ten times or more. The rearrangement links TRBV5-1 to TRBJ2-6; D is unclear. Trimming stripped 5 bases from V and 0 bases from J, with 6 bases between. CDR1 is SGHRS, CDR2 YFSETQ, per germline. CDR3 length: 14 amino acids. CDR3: CASSPVSGANVLTF. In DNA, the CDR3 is TGCGCCAGCAGTCCTGTCTCTGGGGCCAACGTCCTGACTTTC.

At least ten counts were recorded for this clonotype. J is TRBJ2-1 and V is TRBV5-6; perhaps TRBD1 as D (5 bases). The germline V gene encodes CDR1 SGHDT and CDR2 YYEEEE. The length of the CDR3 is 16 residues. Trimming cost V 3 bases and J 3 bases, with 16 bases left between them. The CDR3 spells CASSWATQGIYNEQFF. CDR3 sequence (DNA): TGTGCCAGCAGCTGGGCGACTCAGGGAATCTACAATGAGCAGTTCTTC.

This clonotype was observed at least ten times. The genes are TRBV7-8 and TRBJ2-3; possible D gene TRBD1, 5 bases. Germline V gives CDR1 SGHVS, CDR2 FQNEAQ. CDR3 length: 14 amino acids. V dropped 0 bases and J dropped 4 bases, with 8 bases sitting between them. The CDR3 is CASSLAPGSDTQYF. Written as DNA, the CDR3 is TGTGCCAGCAGCTTAGCGCCAGGGTCAGATACGCAGTATTTT.

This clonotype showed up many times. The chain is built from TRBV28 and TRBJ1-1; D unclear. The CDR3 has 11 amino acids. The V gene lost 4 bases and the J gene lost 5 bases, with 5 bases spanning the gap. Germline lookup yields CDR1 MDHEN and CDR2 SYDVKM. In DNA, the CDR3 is TGTGCCAGCAGTTGGGGTACTGAAGCTTTCTTT. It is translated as CASSWGTEAFF.

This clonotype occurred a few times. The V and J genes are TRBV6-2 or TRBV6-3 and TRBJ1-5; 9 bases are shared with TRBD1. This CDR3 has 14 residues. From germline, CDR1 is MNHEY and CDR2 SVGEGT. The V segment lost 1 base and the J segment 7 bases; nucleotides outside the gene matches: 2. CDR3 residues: CASSYFDRGQPQHF. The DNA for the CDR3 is TGTGCCAGCAGTTACTTCGACAGGGGGCAGCCCCAGCATTTT.

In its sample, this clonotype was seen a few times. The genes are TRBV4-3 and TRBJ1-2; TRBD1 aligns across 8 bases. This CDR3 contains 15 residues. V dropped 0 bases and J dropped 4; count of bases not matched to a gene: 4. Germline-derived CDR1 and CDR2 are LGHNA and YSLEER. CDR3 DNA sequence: TGCGCCAGCAGCCAAGACCAGACAGGGGTCTATGGCTACACCTTC. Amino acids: CASSQDQTGVYGYTF.

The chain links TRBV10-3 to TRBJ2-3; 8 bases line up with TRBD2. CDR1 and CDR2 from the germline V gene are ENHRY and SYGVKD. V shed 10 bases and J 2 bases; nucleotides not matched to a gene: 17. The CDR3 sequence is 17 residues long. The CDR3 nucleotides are TGTGCCACCACTCCGGGACTAGAAGATCGGGTCACAGATACGCAGTATTTT. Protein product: CATTPGLEDRVTDTQYF.

The CDR3: CASRSGGPETQYF. CDR3 coding DNA: TGTGCCAGCAGATCGGGGGGGCCAGAGACCCAGTACTTC. V gene TRBV11-2 combines with J gene TRBJ2-5; 8 nucleotides align to TRBD2. Germline CDR1 and CDR2: SGHAT and FQNNGV. Trimming cost V 6 bases and J 4 bases; bases outside gene matches: 4. The CDR3 length is 13 residues.